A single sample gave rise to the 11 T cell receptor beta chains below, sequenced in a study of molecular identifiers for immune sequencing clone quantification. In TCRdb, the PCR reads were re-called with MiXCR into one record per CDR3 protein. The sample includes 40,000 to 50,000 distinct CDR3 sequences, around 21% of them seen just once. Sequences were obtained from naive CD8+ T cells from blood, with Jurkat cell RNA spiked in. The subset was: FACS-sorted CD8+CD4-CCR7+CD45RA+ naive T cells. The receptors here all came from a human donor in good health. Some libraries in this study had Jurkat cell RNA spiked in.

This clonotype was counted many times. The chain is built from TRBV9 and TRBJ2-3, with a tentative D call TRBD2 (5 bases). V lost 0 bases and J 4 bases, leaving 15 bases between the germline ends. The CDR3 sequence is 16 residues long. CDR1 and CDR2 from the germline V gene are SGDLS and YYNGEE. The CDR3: CASSVGVGAYADTQYF. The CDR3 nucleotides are TGTGCCAGCAGCGTAGGCGTGGGAGCCTACGCAGATACGCAGTATTTT.

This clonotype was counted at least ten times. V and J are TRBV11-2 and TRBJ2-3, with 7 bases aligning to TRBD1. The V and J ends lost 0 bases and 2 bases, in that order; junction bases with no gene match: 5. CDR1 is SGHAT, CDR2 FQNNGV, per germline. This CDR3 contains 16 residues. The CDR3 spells CASSLERGLFTDTQYF. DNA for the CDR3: TGTGCCAGCAGCTTAGAGAGGGGGCTTTTCACAGATACGCAGTATTTT. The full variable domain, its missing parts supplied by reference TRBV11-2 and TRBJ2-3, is EAGVAQSPRYKIIEKRQSVAFWCNPISGHATLYWYQQILGQGPKLLIQFQNNGVVDDSQLPKDRFSAERLKGVDSTLKIQPAKLEDSAVYLCASSLERGLFTDTQYFGPGTRLTVL.

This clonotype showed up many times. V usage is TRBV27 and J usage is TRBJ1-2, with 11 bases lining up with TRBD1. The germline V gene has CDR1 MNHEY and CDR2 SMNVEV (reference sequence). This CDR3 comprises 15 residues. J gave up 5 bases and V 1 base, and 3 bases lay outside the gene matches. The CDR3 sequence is CASSLLGQGVYGYTF. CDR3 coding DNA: TGTGCCAGCAGTTTATTGGGACAGGGGGTTTATGGCTACACCTTC.

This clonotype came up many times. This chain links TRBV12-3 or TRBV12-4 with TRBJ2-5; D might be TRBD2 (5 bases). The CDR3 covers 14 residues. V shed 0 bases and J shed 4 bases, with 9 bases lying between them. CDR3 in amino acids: CASSLATGRETQYF. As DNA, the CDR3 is TGTGCCAGCAGTTTAGCAACTGGGAGAGAGACCCAGTACTTC.

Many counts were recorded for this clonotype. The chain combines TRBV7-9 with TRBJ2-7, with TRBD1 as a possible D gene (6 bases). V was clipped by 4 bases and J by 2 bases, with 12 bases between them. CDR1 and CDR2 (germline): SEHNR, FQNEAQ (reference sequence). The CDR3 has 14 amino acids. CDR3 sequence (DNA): TGTGCCAGCAGCTCCCAAGACAGGACCTACGAGCAGTACTTC. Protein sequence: CASSSQDRTYEQYF.

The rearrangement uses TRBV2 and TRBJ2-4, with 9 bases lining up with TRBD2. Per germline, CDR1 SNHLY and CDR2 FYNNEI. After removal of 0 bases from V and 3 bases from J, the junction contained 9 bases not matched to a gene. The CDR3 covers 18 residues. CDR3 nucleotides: TGTGCCAGCAGTGAAGCTTTGGCGGGAGGGCCCAACAAAAACATTCAGTACTTC. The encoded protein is CASSEALAGGPNKNIQYF.

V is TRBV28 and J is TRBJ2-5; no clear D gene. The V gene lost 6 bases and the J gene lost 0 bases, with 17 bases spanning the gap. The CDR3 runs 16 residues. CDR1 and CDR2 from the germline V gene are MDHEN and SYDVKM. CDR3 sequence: CASSERMTLYQETQYF. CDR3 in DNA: TGTGCCAGCAGCGAGCGTATGACCCTTTACCAAGAGACCCAGTACTTC.

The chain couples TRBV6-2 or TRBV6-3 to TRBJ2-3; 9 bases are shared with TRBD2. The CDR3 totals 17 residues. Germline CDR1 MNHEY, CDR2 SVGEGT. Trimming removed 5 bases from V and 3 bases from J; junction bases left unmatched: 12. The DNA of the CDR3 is TGTGCCAGCAGTCTTATAATTAGCGGGAGCCGGACAGATACGCAGTATTTT. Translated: CASSLIISGSRTDTQYF.

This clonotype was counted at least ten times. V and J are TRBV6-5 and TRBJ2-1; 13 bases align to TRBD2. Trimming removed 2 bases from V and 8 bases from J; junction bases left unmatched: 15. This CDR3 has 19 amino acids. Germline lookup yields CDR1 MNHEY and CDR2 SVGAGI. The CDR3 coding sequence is TGTGCCAGCAGTTACCATACTAGCGGGAGGGCCTTGTCTATCGATGAGCAGTTCTTC. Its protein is CASSYHTSGRALSIDEQFF.

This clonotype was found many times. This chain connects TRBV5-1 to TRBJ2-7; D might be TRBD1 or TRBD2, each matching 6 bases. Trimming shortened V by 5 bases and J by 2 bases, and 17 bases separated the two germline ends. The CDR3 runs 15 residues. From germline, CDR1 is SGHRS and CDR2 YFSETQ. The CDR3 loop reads CASSPTGSGAYEQYF. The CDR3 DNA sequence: TGCGCCAGCAGTCCAACAGGGTCGGGAGCCTACGAGCAGTACTTC.

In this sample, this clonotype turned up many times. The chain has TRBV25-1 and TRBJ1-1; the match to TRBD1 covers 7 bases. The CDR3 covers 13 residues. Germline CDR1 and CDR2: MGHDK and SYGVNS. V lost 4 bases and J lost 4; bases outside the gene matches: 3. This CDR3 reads CASSAQGGTEAFF. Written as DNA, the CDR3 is TGTGCCAGCAGTGCCCAGGGGGGCACTGAAGCTTTCTTT.